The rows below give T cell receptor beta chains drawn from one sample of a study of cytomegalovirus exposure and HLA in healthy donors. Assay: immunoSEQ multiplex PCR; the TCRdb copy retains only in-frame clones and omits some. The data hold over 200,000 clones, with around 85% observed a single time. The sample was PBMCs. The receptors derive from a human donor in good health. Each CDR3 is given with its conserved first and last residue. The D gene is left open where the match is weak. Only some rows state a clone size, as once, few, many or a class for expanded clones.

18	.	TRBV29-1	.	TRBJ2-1	TGCAGCGTTGAAGATCTTCAGGGAGGCCCCTACTCCTACAATGAGCAGTTCTTC	CSVEDLQGGPYSYNEQFF
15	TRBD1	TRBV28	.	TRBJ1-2	TGTGCCAGCAGTTTACTAGGGGGCTATATCTATGGCTACACCTTC	CASSLLGGYIYGYTF
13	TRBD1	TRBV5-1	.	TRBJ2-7	TGCGCCAGCAGCTTGGGGGACAGGGGCGAGCAGTACTTC	CASSLGDRGEQYF
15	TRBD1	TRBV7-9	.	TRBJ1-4	TGTTCCAGCAGCTTAGTGGTGACAGGGGTTGAAAAACTGTTTTTT	CSSSLVVTGVEKLFF
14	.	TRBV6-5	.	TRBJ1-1	TGTGCCAGCAGTTACTCGGGCAGGGCGAGCGAAGCTTTCTTT	CASSYSGRASEAFF
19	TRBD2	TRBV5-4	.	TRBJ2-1	TGTGCCAGCAGCTTGGTTGCGGGAGGACGGCGATCGTCCTACAATGAGCAGTTCTTC	CASSLVAGGRRSSYNEQFF
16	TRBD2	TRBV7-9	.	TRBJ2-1	TGTGCCAGCAGCTTAGTGGCGGGAGGCTCCTACAATGAGCAGTTCTTC	CASSLVAGGSYNEQFF
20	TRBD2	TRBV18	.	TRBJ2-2	TGTGCCAGCTCCTCCTGGGCCCTTCTGGAAGCGGGAGAGTCTTACGGGGAGCTGTTTTTT	CASSSWALLEAGESYGELFF
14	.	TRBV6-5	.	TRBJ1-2	TGTGCCAGCAGTACAGGGCATTCTCGTTATGGCTACACCTTC	CASSTGHSRYGYTF
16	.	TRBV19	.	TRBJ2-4	TGTGCCAGTAGTATAGGGGGACGGGACTTAAAAAACATTCAGTACTTC	CASSIGGRDLKNIQYF
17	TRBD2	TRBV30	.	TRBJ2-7	TGTGCCTGGAGTGTATTTGCCGCGACTAGCCCTTTCTACGAGCAGTACTTC	CAWSVFAATSPFYEQYF
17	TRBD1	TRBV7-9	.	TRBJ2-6	TGTGCCAGCAGCGTAGGGGACAGAAGCTCTGGGGCCAACGTCCTGACTTTC	CASSVGDRSSGANVLTF
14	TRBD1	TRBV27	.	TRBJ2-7	TGTGCCAGCAGGACAAGACAGGGGAGGCACGAGCAGTACTTC	CASRTRQGRHEQYF
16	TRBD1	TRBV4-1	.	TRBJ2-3	TGCGCCAGCAGCCAAGGACAGGGCGTTAGCACAGATACGCAGTATTTT	CASSQGQGVSTDTQYF
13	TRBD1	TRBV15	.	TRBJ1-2	TGTGCCACCAGCAGACAGGGGGCCCGAGGCTACACCTTC	CATSRQGARGYTF
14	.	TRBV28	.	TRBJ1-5	TGTGCCAGCAGTTTTAACCAGGTCAATCAGCCCCAGCATTTT	CASSFNQVNQPQHF
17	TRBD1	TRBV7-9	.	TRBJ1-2	TGTGCCAGCAGCTTAGGGCGGGGGGACAGTTACCCTTATGGCTACACCTTC	CASSLGRGDSYPYGYTF
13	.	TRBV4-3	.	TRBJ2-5	TGCGCCAGCAGTCGGGACTTCGGCGAGACCCAGTACTTC	CASSRDFGETQYF
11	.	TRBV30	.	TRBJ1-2	TGTGCCTGGACAGGCGACTATGGCTACACCTTC	CAWTGDYGYTF
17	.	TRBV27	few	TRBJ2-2	TGTGCCAGCAGTAGAGGTGGGTTAGCGAGGAACACCGGGGAGCTGTTTTTT	CASSRGGLARNTGELFF
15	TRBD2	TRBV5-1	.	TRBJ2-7	TGCGCCAGCAGCCAATCGACTAGCGGGAAATACGAGCAGTACTTC	CASSQSTSGKYEQYF
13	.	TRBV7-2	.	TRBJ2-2	TGTGCCAGCAGCTTAAGCGAGACCGGGGAGCTGTTTTTT	CASSLSETGELFF
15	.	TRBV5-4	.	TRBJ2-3	TGTGCCAGCAGCTTTCAGGGTACTAGCACAGATACGCAGTATTTT	CASSFQGTSTDTQYF
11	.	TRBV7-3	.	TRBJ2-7	TGTGCCAGCCCGCTAAGATACGAGCAGTACTTC	CASPLRYEQYF
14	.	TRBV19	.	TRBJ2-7	TGTGCCAGTAGTCCCGACCGGGGGTCCTACGAGCAGTACTTC	CASSPDRGSYEQYF
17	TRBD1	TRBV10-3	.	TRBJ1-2	TGTGCCATCAGTGATACAATTGTAAAACAGGGGAACTATGGCTACACCTTC	CAISDTIVKQGNYGYTF
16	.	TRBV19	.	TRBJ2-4	TGTGCCAGTAGTATCGACAGGATACTAGCCAAAAACATTCAGTACTTC	CASSIDRILAKNIQYF
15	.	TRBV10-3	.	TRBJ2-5	TGTGCCATCAGTGTGAAGGGCTTGGGGGGAGAGACCCAGTACTTC	CAISVKGLGGETQYF
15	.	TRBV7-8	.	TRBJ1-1	TGTGCCAGCAGCCCGGAGGGACGGCGGAACACTGAAGCTTTCTTT	CASSPEGRRNTEAFF
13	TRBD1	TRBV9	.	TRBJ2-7	TGTGCCAGCAGCGTAGAGGGACAGGGCTTGCAGTACTTC	CASSVEGQGLQYF
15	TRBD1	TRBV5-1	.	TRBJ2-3	TGCGCCAGCAGTCTTACGACAGGGTTAAGGGATACGCAGTATTTT	CASSLTTGLRDTQYF
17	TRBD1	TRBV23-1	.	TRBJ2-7	TGCGCCAGCAGTCAACTAGGGGACAGGGGGCGCCCCTACGAGCAGTACTTC	CASSQLGDRGRPYEQYF
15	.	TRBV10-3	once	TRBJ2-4	TGTGCCATCAGTGAGTCTCGACTGAAAAAAAACATTCAGTACTTC	CAISESRLKKNIQYF
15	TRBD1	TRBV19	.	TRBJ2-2	TGTGCCAGTAGTATTATTACAGGGGCTATCGGGGAGCTGTTTTTT	CASSIITGAIGELFF
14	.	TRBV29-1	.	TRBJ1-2	TGCAGCGTTGAGAAAGGACAATCCGGCTATGGCTACACCTTC	CSVEKGQSGYGYTF
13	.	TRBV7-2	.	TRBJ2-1	TGTGCCAGCAGCCTCAGCCGGGGCAATGAGCAGTTCTTC	CASSLSRGNEQFF
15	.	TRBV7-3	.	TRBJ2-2	TGTGCCAGCAGCTTAATACCGGGAAACACCGGGGAGCTGTTTTTT	CASSLIPGNTGELFF
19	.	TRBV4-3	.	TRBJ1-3	TGCGCCAGCAGCCAGGGGGAAGGGGCACAGGGTTGGGCTGGAAACACCATATATTTT	CASSQGEGAQGWAGNTIYF
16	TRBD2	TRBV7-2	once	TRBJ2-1	TGTGCCAGCAGCGTGGGACTAGCGGGACTACTCAATGAGCAGTTCTTC	CASSVGLAGLLNEQFF
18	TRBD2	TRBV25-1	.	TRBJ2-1	TGTGCCAGCAGTGATTTAAAAAGGACTAGCGGGTCGGACAATGAGCAGTTCTTC	CASSDLKRTSGSDNEQFF
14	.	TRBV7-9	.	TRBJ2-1	TGTGCCAGCAGCTTAGCAGGGAGTCACAGCCAGCAGTTCTTC	CASSLAGSHSQQFF
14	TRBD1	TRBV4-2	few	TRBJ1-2	TGTGCCAGCAGCCAAGGGACAGGGGACTATGGCTACACCTTC	CASSQGTGDYGYTF
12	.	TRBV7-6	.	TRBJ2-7	TGTGCCAGCAGCGCAACAGGGTTCGAGCAGTACTTC	CASSATGFEQYF
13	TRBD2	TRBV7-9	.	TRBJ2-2	TGTGCCAGCAGCCCAGCGGGGGAAGGGGAGCTGTTTTTT	CASSPAGEGELFF
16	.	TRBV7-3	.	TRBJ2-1	TGTGCCAGCAGCCCCCTCGGGGGAGCTGGCTACAATGAGCAGTTCTTC	CASSPLGGAGYNEQFF
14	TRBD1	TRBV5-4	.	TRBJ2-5	TGTGCCAGCAGCCGGGGGACAGGGGAAGAGACCCAGTACTTC	CASSRGTGEETQYF
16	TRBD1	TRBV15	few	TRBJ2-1	TGTGCCACCAGCAGAGATGGAGGGACAGGGTACAATGAGCAGTTCTTC	CATSRDGGTGYNEQFF